This passage covers 23 T cell receptor beta chains from one sample sequenced in a study of cytomegalovirus exposure and HLA in healthy donors. PCR involved 60 Vbeta and 13 Jbeta primers. The data were produced by immunoSEQ multiplex PCR, yet TCRdb's version contains in-frame clones alone and is incomplete. The table has around 150,000 clones, roughly three quarters seen once; the top ten hold approximately 7.1%. The sample comprised PBMCs. These receptors all come from a man aged 40-49 years in good health and CMV-seropositive.

In its sample, this clone was seen a few times. The rearrangement joins TRBV7-9 to TRBJ2-5; 12 bases map to TRBD2. This CDR3 is 17 amino acids long. The junction had 8 bases not matched to a gene; V was cut back by 4 bases and J by 2 bases. Per germline, CDR1 SEHNR and CDR2 FQNEAQ (reference sequence). Here the CDR3 reads CASSSTGLAGPQETQYF. In DNA, the CDR3 is TGTGCCAGCAGCTCTACAGGACTAGCGGGGCCACAAGAGACCCAGTACTTC.

The chain uses TRBV7-2 and TRBJ1-2; perhaps TRBD1 as D (5 bases). V was shortened by 6 bases and J by 2 bases, with 10 bases between the two germline ends. Germline CDR1 reads SGHTA; CDR2 reads FQGNSA. This CDR3 spans 13 amino acids. The CDR3 bases are TGTGCCAGCAGGTCGGAGGGGAACTATGGCTACACCTTC. It translates to CASRSEGNYGYTF. Filled out from reference TRBV7-2 and TRBJ1-2, the complete variable domain reads GAGVSQSPSNKVTEKGKDVELRCDPISGHTALYWYRQSLGQGLEFLIYFQGNSAPDKSGLPSDRFSAERTGGSVSTLTIQRTQQEDSAVYLCASRSEGNYGYTFGSGTRLTVV.

This clone occurred a few times. The chain has TRBV5-1 and TRBJ1-2; TRBD1 matches 10 bases. Germline V gene sequence: CDR1 SGHRS, CDR2 YFSETQ. V shed 2 bases and J 5 bases; nucleotides not matched to a gene: 6. The CDR3 consists of 15 residues. The DNA of the CDR3 is TGCGCCAGCAGCTTCTCGACAGGGGGCATTTATGGCTACACCTTC. Encoded protein: CASSFSTGGIYGYTF.

The genes are TRBV6-1 and TRBJ1-6; D is unresolved. This CDR3 comprises 14 residues. Per germline, CDR1 MNHNS and CDR2 SASEGT. Trimming cost V 2 bases and J 6 bases, with 8 bases left between them. CDR3 residues: CASSEIIFNSPLHF. Here the CDR3 DNA reads TGTGCCAGCAGTGAAATTATCTTTAATTCACCCCTCCACTTT.

The V call is TRBV4-1, the J call TRBJ1-4, with a weak D call TRBD1 (6 bases). CDR3 length: 16 amino acids. CDR1 is MGHRA, CDR2 YSYEKL, per germline. V shed 2 bases and J shed 4 bases, with 14 bases lying between them. The CDR3 region has the DNA TGCGCCAGCAGCCAAAGATCAGGGGCGTTTAATGAAAAACTGTTTTTT. Translated, it gives CASSQRSGAFNEKLFF.

This clone was seen only a few times. The chain combines TRBV7-2 with TRBJ2-7, with a tentative D call TRBD1 (5 bases). Between the trimmed V and J ends, which lost 2 bases and 1 base, there was a span of 12 bases. The CDR3 runs 15 residues. The V gene's germline CDR1 is SGHTA and CDR2 FQGNSA. The CDR3 bases are TGTGCCAGCAGCTTAAGGCAGGGTCTATCCTACGAGCAGTACTTC. It encodes CASSLRQGLSYEQYF.

This clone has only one observation. The genes are TRBV11-2 and TRBJ2-7, with 8 bases aligning to TRBD2. The length of the CDR3 is 15 residues. CDR1 SGHAT and CDR2 FQNNGV come from the germline V gene. V was pared by 7 bases and J by 6 bases, with 14 bases of the junction left unmatched. CDR3 loop: CASTRGGAGGGEQYF. The CDR3 DNA reads TGTGCCAGCACCCGAGGCGGGGCGGGGGGTGGCGAGCAGTACTTC.

The V call is TRBV5-1, the J call TRBJ2-5; 8 positions match TRBD2. The CDR3 is made up of 14 amino acids. Germline CDR1 SGHRS, CDR2 YFSETQ. After removal of 2 bases from V and 5 bases from J, the junction contained 5 bases not matched to a gene. The CDR3 spells CASSFGSGEETQYF. The CDR3 bases are TGCGCCAGCAGCTTCGGTAGCGGGGAGGAGACCCAGTACTTC.

This clone has a handful of counts. The chain links TRBV6-6 to TRBJ1-5, with 8 bases fitting TRBD1. V shed 4 bases and J 5 bases; nucleotides not matched to a gene: 4. Per germline, CDR1 MNHNY and CDR2 SVGAGI (reference sequence). CDR3 length: 14 amino acids. CDR3 coding DNA: TGTGCCAGCAGTTTTGGACAGGGTGATCAGCCCCAGCATTTT. This encodes CASSFGQGDQPQHF.

The chain joins TRBV18 to TRBJ2-7; maybe TRBD2 (6 bases). The CDR3 is made up of 15 amino acids. The germline CDR1 and CDR2 sequences are KGHSH and LQKENI. The germline V and J ends were trimmed by 0 bases and 0 bases, with 9 bases remaining between them. Written as DNA, the CDR3 is TGTGCCAGCTCACCACCGGGACTGGGCTCCTACGAGCAGTACTTC. Translated: CASSPPGLGSYEQYF.

The rearrangement links TRBV6-5 to TRBJ2-1; TRBD2 agrees at 11 bases. This CDR3 comprises 15 residues. Per germline, CDR1 MNHEY and CDR2 SVGAGI. V was clipped by 8 bases and J by 0 bases; unmatched bases: 3. DNA for the CDR3: TGTGCCAGCCGCCTAGCGGGGGGCTCCTACAATGAGCAGTTCTTC. It encodes CASRLAGGSYNEQFF.

J is TRBJ2-1 and V is TRBV5-1; 8 nucleotides align to TRBD2. Trimming at V came to 0 bases and at J to 5 bases, leaving 10 bases not matched to a gene. Per germline, CDR1 SGHRS and CDR2 YFSETQ. CDR3 length: 17 amino acids. CDR3 in amino acids: CASSLELSGVRHNEQFF. The CDR3 region has the DNA TGCGCCAGCAGCTTGGAGCTTAGCGGGGTTCGGCACAATGAGCAGTTCTTC.

This chain links TRBV7-9 with TRBJ2-5, with 7 nucleotides matching TRBD2. The germline V gene has CDR1 SEHNR and CDR2 FQNEAQ (reference sequence). V was pared by 3 bases and J by 2 bases, with 3 bases of the junction left unmatched. This CDR3 is 14 amino acids long. This chain's CDR3 is CASSFGGGQETQYF. CDR3 DNA sequence: TGTGCCAGCAGCTTTGGGGGAGGGCAAGAGACCCAGTACTTC.

The V call is TRBV9, the J call TRBJ2-2, with TRBD1 identical over 9 bases. This CDR3 contains 18 residues. The J segment lost 2 bases and the V segment lost 1 base, leaving 9 bases of the junction unmatched. Germline CDR1 SGDLS, CDR2 YYNGEE. CDR3 sequence: CASSVPLGQGRNTGELFF. The CDR3, as DNA: TGTGCCAGCAGCGTACCCCTCGGACAGGGGCGTAACACCGGGGAGCTGTTTTTT.

The chain couples TRBV7-2 to TRBJ1-2; maybe TRBD1 (5 bases). Per the germline V gene, CDR1 is SGHTA and CDR2 is FQGNSA. The CDR3 contains 13 residues. Trimming removed 1 base at V and 8 bases at J, with 11 bases between. CDR3 protein: CASSLDKGRGYTF. The CDR3 DNA is TGTGCCAGCAGCTTAGATAAGGGGCGGGGCTACACCTTC.

The rearrangement uses TRBV6-5 and TRBJ1-4; no firm D call. Trimming removed 6 bases from V and 4 bases from J, with 12 bases in between. From germline, CDR1 is MNHEY and CDR2 SVGAGI. CDR3 size: 14 residues. CDR3 sequence reads: CASSLVVSNEKLFF. DNA of the CDR3: TGTGCCAGCAGCCTGGTAGTGAGTAATGAAAAACTGTTTTTT.

V is TRBV19 and J is TRBJ1-2; perhaps TRBD1 as D (5 bases). V lost 8 bases to trimming and J lost 1 base, with 11 bases between them. The CDR3 is made up of 13 amino acids. Per germline, CDR1 LNHDA and CDR2 SQIVND (reference sequence). CDR3 bases: TGTGCCAGTGCCCAGGGAAATAACTATGGCTACACCTTC. Translation gives CASAQGNNYGYTF.

This clone has a single count. The chain uses TRBV7-2 and TRBJ2-7; 7 bases align to TRBD2. The J segment lost 2 bases and the V segment lost 2 bases, leaving 6 bases of the junction unmatched. CDR3 length: 15 amino acids. Germline assignment: CDR1 SGHTA and CDR2 FQGNSA. In nucleotides, the CDR3 is TGTGCCAGCAGCTTATGGGCGGCGGGAGCCTACGAGCAGTACTTC. Translation: CASSLWAAGAYEQYF.

V is TRBV5-1 and J is TRBJ1-1, with 7 bases that match TRBD1. Losses at the gene ends were 4 bases for V and 7 bases for J; bases not matched to a gene: 4. The CDR3 covers 12 residues. Germline CDR1 and CDR2: SGHRS and YFSETQ. This CDR3 reads CASSTRGDEAFF. CDR3 nucleotides: TGCGCCAGCAGCACCAGGGGGGATGAAGCTTTCTTT.

CDR3 amino acids: CAWTLTGATRETQYF. The CDR3 DNA sequence: TGTGCCTGGACCCTTACAGGTGCGACCCGGGAGACCCAGTACTTC. The rearrangement joins TRBV30 to TRBJ2-5; D is perhaps TRBD1 (5 bases). The CDR3 has 15 amino acids. Germline V gene data show CDR1 as GTSNPN and CDR2 as SVGIG (reference sequence). V gave up 4 bases and J gave up 5 bases, with 20 bases separating them.

This clone has more than one count but fewer than ten. V and J are TRBV6-6 and TRBJ2-2; D perhaps matches TRBD2 (5 bases). Looked up from germline, CDR1 is MNHNY and CDR2 is SVGAGI (reference sequence). This CDR3 is 16 amino acids long. Trimming pared 4 bases from V and 1 base from J, leaving 13 bases between. The CDR3 DNA sequence: TGTGCCAGCAGTTCTATACATCGGGGGAACACCGGGGAGCTGTTTTTT. It encodes CASSSIHRGNTGELFF.

The chain carries TRBV5-6 and TRBJ2-5, with a possible D match to TRBD1 (6 bases). The germline V and J ends were trimmed by 6 bases and 1 base, with 16 bases remaining between them. The CDR3 contains 15 residues. Germline loops: CDR1 SGHDT, CDR2 YYEEEE. The CDR3 sequence is CASTDTGTRQETQYF. CDR3 nucleotide sequence: TGTGCCAGCACCGACACAGGGACACGCCAAGAGACCCAGTACTTC.

This clone was observed a single time. The chain joins TRBV7-9 to TRBJ2-2; 9 bases fit TRBD1. CDR1 is SEHNR, CDR2 FQNEAQ, per germline (reference sequence). Trimming at V came to 3 bases and at J to 0 bases, leaving 11 bases not matched to a gene. The CDR3 consists of 19 residues. The CDR3 loop is CASSFRPGTGSANTGELFF. CDR3 in DNA: TGTGCCAGCAGCTTTCGCCCGGGGACAGGGTCGGCGAACACCGGGGAGCTGTTTTTT.